The rows below give T cell receptor beta chains drawn from one sample of a study of beta chain features in type 1 diabetes. Libraries were prepared by immunoSEQ multiplex PCR; TCRdb keeps only in-frame clonotypes and omits some of them. The sample lists tens of thousands of clones, more than 40% seen once, with more than 0.6% in the top ten. Sample: central memory CD4+ T cells from blood. The source is a woman aged 18-29 years in good health. The conserved cysteine and the conserved F or W are not part of the CDR3 here. Fields, in order: D gene, V gene, CDR3 protein. The D gene is left open where the match is weak.

d_call: TRBD2
v_call: TRBV5-4
cdr3_aa: ASSYAGGTDTQY

d_call: TRBD1
v_call: TRBV28
cdr3_aa: ASSRTGFAYGYT

d_call: TRBD1
v_call: TRBV5-1
cdr3_aa: ASSLRPAQGANTGELF

d_call: -
v_call: TRBV5-1
cdr3_aa: ASSLNMAASSGNTIY

d_call: -
v_call: TRBV10-3
cdr3_aa: AISESTRVSSYEQY

d_call: TRBD1
v_call: TRBV6-1
cdr3_aa: ASSETGGPYLAF

d_call: TRBD1
v_call: TRBV28
cdr3_aa: ASSLLGTGSPETQY

d_call: -
v_call: TRBV7-9
cdr3_aa: ASSPPGGVEQY

d_call: TRBD2
v_call: TRBV7-6
cdr3_aa: ASSRAGEPYEQY

d_call: TRBD2
v_call: TRBV10-1
cdr3_aa: ASSEMAGGSGTGELF

d_call: TRBD2
v_call: TRBV19
cdr3_aa: ASSIVAGGLKTQY

d_call: TRBD2
v_call: TRBV6-1
cdr3_aa: ASSDRGLAGQRADTQY

d_call: -
v_call: TRBV6-1
cdr3_aa: ASRDSSSTDTQY

d_call: -
v_call: TRBV6-5
cdr3_aa: ASSYSYSGELF

d_call: -
v_call: TRBV7-9
cdr3_aa: ASSLIFGGEQF

d_call: -
v_call: TRBV6-1
cdr3_aa: ASSVSLGAQY

d_call: -
v_call: TRBV11-2
cdr3_aa: ASSEQNYEQY

d_call: TRBD2
v_call: TRBV5-1
cdr3_aa: ASSKGLNNEQF

d_call: TRBD2
v_call: TRBV6-1
cdr3_aa: ASSEAVAGGLTDTQY

d_call: TRBD2
v_call: TRBV6-1
cdr3_aa: ASDSGNQETQY

d_call: TRBD2
v_call: TRBV30
cdr3_aa: AWSVRSGRPNEQF

d_call: -
v_call: TRBV6-1
cdr3_aa: ASSGPPAGRETQY

d_call: TRBD2
v_call: TRBV19
cdr3_aa: ASSIERGRNEQF

d_call: -
v_call: TRBV18
cdr3_aa: ASSPDSNYGYT

d_call: TRBD1
v_call: TRBV29-1
cdr3_aa: SVETGGREQY

d_call: TRBD1
v_call: TRBV5-4
cdr3_aa: ASSQVDRGFYEQY

d_call: -
v_call: TRBV11-1
cdr3_aa: ASSFGAQETQY

d_call: -
v_call: TRBV6-5
cdr3_aa: ASSHKTGTEAF

d_call: TRBD1
v_call: TRBV5-6
cdr3_aa: ASSLRTGSVQY

d_call: TRBD1
v_call: TRBV18
cdr3_aa: ASSPGQGAIDTQY

d_call: -
v_call: TRBV7-9
cdr3_aa: ASSFQEDTQY

d_call: -
v_call: TRBV11-2
cdr3_aa: ASSRGQKYQETQY

d_call: -
v_call: TRBV7-3
cdr3_aa: ASSLNGWGAYEQY

d_call: -
v_call: TRBV2
cdr3_aa: ASSERVTIMHTQY

d_call: -
v_call: TRBV10-1
cdr3_aa: ASSETSSDTQY

d_call: -
v_call: TRBV6-6
cdr3_aa: AISRYSTDTQY

d_call: TRBD2
v_call: TRBV5-1
cdr3_aa: ASSMGLAEKQETQY

d_call: -
v_call: TRBV13
cdr3_aa: ASSSNSGANVLT

d_call: -
v_call: TRBV30
cdr3_aa: AWSAGRVSEAF

d_call: -
v_call: TRBV5-1
cdr3_aa: ASRYDRLTDTQY